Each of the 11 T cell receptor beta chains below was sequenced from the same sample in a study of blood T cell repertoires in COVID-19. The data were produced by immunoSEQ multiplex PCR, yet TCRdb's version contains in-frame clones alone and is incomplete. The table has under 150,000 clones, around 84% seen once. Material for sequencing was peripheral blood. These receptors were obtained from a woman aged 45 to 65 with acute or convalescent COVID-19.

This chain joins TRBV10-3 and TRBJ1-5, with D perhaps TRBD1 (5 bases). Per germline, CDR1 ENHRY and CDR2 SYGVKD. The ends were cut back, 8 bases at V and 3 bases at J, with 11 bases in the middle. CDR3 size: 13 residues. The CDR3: CAIQTDLNQPQHF. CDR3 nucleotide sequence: TGTGCCATCCAGACAGATCTCAATCAGCCCCAGCATTTT.

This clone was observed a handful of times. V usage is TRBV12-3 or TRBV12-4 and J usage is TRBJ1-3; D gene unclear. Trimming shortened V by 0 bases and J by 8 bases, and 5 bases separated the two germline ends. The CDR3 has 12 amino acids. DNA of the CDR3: TGTGCCAGCAGTTTAGCCTCCGACACCATATATTTT. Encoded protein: CASSLASDTIYF.

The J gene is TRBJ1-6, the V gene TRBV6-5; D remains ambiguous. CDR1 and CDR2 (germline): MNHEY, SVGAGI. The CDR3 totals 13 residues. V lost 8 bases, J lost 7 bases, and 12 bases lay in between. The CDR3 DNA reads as TGTGCCAGCGGGCCCAGGAAAAATTCACCCCTCCACTTT. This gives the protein CASGPRKNSPLHF.

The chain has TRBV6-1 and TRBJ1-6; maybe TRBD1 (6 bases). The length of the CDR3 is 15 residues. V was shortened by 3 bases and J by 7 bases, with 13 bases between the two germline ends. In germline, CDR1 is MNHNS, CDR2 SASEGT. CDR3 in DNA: TGTGCCAGCAGTGACGGACAGAGTATCAATTCACCCCTCCACTTT. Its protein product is CASSDGQSINSPLHF.

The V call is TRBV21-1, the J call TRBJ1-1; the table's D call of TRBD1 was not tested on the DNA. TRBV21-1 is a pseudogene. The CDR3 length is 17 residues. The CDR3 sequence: CASSGSGTGGDNTEAFF. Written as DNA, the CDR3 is TGTGCCAGCAGCGGATCCGGGACAGGGGGCGATAACACTGAAGCTTTCTTT.

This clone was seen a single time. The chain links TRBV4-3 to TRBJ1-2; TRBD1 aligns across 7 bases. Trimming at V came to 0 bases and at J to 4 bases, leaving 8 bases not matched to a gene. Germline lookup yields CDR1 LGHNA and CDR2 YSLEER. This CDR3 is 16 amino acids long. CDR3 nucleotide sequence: TGCGCCAGCAGCCAAGACGTCGCAGGGGGAATCTATGGCTACACCTTC. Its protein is CASSQDVAGGIYGYTF.

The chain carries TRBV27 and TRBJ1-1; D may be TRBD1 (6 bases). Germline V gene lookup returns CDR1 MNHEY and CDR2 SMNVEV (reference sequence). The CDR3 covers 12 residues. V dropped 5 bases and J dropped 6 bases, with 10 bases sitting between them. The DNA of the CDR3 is TGTGCCAGCAGTCCACCAGGGGCTGAAGCTTTCTTT. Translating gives CASSPPGAEAFF.

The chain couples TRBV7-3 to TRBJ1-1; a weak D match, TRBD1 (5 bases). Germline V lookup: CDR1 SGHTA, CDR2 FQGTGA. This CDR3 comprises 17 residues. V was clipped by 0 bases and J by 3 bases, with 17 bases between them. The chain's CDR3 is CASSLTGRGGDDTEAFF. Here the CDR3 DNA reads TGTGCCAGCAGCTTAACGGGGAGGGGAGGGGATGACACTGAAGCTTTCTTT.

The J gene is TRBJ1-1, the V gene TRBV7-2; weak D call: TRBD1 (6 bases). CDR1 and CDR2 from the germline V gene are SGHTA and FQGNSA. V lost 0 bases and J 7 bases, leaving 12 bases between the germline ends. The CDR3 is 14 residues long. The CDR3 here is CASSLARTDVEAFF. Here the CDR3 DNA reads TGTGCCAGCAGCTTAGCCCGGACAGACGTTGAAGCTTTCTTT.

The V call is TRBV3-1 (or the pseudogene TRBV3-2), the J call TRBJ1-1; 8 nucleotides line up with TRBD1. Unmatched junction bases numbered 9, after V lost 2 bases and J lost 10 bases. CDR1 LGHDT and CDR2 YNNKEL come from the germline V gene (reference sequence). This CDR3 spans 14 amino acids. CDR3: CASSQLSGTGTAFF. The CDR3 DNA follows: TGTGCCAGCAGCCAACTCTCCGGGACAGGAACAGCTTTCTTT.

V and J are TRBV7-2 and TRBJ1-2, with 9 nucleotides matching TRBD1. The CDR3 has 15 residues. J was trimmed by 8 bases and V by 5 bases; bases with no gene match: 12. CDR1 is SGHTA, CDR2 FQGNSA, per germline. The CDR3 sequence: CASSLTTGGAWGYTF. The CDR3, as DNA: TGTGCCAGCAGCCTAACAACAGGGGGCGCATGGGGCTACACCTTC.